This T cell receptor (beta chain) was observed in a study of cytomegalovirus exposure and HLA in healthy donors. Study background: An earlier analysis identified 117 million unique TCR beta sequences in about 190 million T cells. Study-wide results and caveats: Association with HLA alleles at 0.05 false discovery rate was found for roughly 17,000 TCR beta sequences in a later analysis. Rare TCR sequences dominated, though some public TCRs recurred in many donors. The investigators catalogued 150 to 200 TCR beta chains as cytomegalovirus-associated.

As for this clone: The target antigen is unknown.

This CDR3 comprises 14 residues. The V and J ends lost 4 bases and 1 base respectively, with 10 bases between them. Germline CDR1 and CDR2: MNHEY and SMNVEV (reference sequence). Amplification used 60 Vbeta primers and 13 Jbeta primers. The data were produced by immunoSEQ multiplex PCR, yet TCRdb's version contains in-frame clones alone and is incomplete. The data show some 270,000 clones, 85% to 95% seen once. Sequencing input: PBMCs. The V gene is TRBV27, the J gene TRBJ1-1; perhaps TRBD1 as D (5 bases). The origin of this receptor is a girl aged 2 to 9 in good health and CMV-seronegative. CDR3 nucleotides: TGTGCCAGCAGTTATCTGGGGGGGAACACTGAAGCTTTCTTT. Translation: CASSYLGGNTEAFF.